This T cell receptor (beta chain) was identified in a study of early T cells in non-severe SARS-CoV-2 infection. Overall study context: The chains were unpaired, and the sequenced material was bulk RNA from unsorted whole blood. Regarding the study as a whole: Matching with VDJdb favored anti-spike CD8 responses (missing private and CD4 specificities).

This clonotype was recorded many times. Its antigen is currently unknown. The CDR3 is 14 residues long. Germline CDR1 and CDR2: SGHVS and FQNEAQ. V was trimmed by 7 bases and J by 4 bases, leaving 13 bases between them. The TCR library protocol was used to attach unique molecular identifiers. These identifiers were attached to individual cDNA molecules. TCRdb ran MiXCR on the 5' RACE reads and lists one entry per CDR3 protein. The table includes more than 20,000 distinct CDR3 sequences, about 5.1% detected once. Sequencing was done on a sample of whole blood. The V call is TRBV7-8, the J call TRBJ2-2; maybe TRBD2 (5 bases). The sequence was collected from an adult who was a healthcare worker with PCR-confirmed SARS-CoV-2 infection or an uninfected control (not recorded which). As DNA, the CDR3 is TGTGCCAGCACCCAAGCGGAGATCACCGGGGAGCTGTTTTTT. It yields the protein CASTQAEITGELFF.